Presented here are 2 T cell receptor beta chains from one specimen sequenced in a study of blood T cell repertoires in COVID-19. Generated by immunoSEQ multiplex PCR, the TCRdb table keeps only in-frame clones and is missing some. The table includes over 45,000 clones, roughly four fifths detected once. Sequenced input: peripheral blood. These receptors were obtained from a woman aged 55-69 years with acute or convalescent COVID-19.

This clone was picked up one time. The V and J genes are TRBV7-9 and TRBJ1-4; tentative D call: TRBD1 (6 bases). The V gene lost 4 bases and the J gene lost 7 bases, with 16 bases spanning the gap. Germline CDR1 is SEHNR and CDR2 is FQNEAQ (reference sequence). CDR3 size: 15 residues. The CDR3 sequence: CASSSEGEQGEKLFF. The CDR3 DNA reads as TGTGCCAGCAGCTCTGAGGGGGAGCAGGGTGAAAAACTGTTTTTT.

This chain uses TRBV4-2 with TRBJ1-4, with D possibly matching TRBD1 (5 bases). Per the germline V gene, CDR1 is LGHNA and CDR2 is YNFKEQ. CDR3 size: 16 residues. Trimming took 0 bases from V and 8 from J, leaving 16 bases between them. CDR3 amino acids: CASSQDLGGVGEKLFF. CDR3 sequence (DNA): TGTGCCAGCAGCCAAGATTTGGGAGGGGTCGGGGAAAAACTGTTTTTT.